This T cell receptor beta chain stems from a study of T cell responses to AZD1222 COVID-19 vaccine. Whole-study results and caveats: Clonal diversity may have been underestimated in mostly white British donors.

As concerns this clone: Its antigen is not identified.

The CDR3 is 13 amino acids. Unmatched junction bases numbered 3, after V lost 3 bases and J lost 9 bases. Measured with immunoSEQ multiplex PCR; TCRdb has only the in-frame clones, and not every one. Of roughly 160,000 clones listed, over 75% were seen once; the top ten hold more than 4%. This specimen was peripheral blood, taken 28 days after the second AZD1222 dose. The genes are TRBV12-3 or TRBV12-4 and TRBJ2-1, with 9 bases fitting TRBD2. This clonotype was sampled from an adult who received the AZD1222 COVID-19 vaccine. The CDR3 is CASSLVAGVEQFF. The CDR3 coding sequence is TGTGCCAGCAGTTTGGTAGCGGGGGTTGAGCAGTTCTTC.